Listed below are T cell receptor beta chains from one sample, sequenced in a study of beta chain features in type 1 diabetes. Clones were read by immunoSEQ multiplex PCR, and TCRdb kept only the in-frame ones, dropping some. This sample carries approximately 26,000 clones, less than 75% of them seen once, and the ten largest clones take about 2.2%. Sequences were obtained from Tregs from blood. The receptor set was obtained from a woman in her thirties with type 1 diabetes. The CDR3 runs from the conserved cysteine through the conserved F or W. Only some rows state a clone size, as once, few, many or a class for expanded clones.

clone_size	v_call	cdr3_length	j_call	cdr3_aa
few	TRBV7-2	15	TRBJ1-5	CASSSGTGSYQPQHF
.	TRBV7-9	13	TRBJ2-1	CASKLAGGNEQFF
.	TRBV27	13	TRBJ2-1	CASTGTGGFEQFF
few	TRBV7-2	15	TRBJ2-2	CASSLGLAGVGELFF
.	TRBV5-4	15	TRBJ1-2	CASSARQGDLGGYTF
once	TRBV19	13	TRBJ2-1	CASRTGFGDEQFF
.	TRBV7-9	13	TRBJ2-1	CASGLAGVGEQFF
.	TRBV6-5	16	TRBJ1-3	CASSYSQGELGNTIYF
.	TRBV29-1	13	TRBJ1-5	CSVGRGNNQPQHF
.	TRBV11-2	14	TRBJ1-1	CASSLVGQGKRAFF